This paragraph reports one T cell receptor beta chain. This sample was taken from a study of cytotoxic CD8 clonotypes in ibrutinib-treated CLL. Study summary: Response samples were obtained once patients had received a median around 12 months of treatment, range 6 to 36.

Germline V gene sequence: CDR1 LGHNA, CDR2 YSLEER. The CDR3 has 16 amino acids. The V end was cut by 0 bases, the J end by 3 bases, with 15 bases between. Library input was about 1.8 micrograms of DNA from cryopreserved PBMCs. Data came from immunoSEQ multiplex PCR; TCRdb stores just in-frame clones and leaves some out. This table has 160,000 or so clones, roughly 80% appearing once. The material sequenced was PBMCs, taken after 12 months of ibrutinib treatment. V is TRBV4-3 and J is TRBJ2-7; the D gene is possibly TRBD1 (6 bases). This receptor was taken from a human donor with chronic lymphocytic leukemia. The CDR3 sequence: CASSQDEAGVVYEQYF. The CDR3 coding sequence is TGCGCCAGCAGCCAAGATGAGGCAGGGGTGGTCTACGAGCAGTACTTC.